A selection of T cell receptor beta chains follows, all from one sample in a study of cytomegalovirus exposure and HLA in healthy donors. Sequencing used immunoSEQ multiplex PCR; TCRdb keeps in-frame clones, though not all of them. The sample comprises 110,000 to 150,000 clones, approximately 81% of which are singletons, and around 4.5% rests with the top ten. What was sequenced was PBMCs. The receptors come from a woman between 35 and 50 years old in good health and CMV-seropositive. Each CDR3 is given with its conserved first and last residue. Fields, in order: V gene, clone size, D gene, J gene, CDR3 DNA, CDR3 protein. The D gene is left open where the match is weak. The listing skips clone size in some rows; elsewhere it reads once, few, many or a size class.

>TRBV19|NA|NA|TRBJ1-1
TGTGCCAGTAGTCCTACCGGACAGCTTGAAGCTTTCTTT
CASSPTGQLEAFF
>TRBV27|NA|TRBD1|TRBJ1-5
TGTGCCAGTGCGGATTTGGGACAGGGCAATCAGCCCCAGCATTTT
CASADLGQGNQPQHF
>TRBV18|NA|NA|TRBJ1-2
TGTGCCAGCTCACCACCGCAGGCAGACAGCTATGGCTACACCTTC
CASSPPQADSYGYTF
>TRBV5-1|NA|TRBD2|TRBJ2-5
TGCGCCAGCAGCTTGTCGGGGGGCCAAGAGACCCAGTACTTC
CASSLSGGQETQYF
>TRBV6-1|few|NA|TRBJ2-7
TGTGCCAGCAGTCTACTAGCCTCACCACCCTACGAGCAGTACTTC
CASSLLASPPYEQYF
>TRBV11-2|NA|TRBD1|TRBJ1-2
TGTGCCAGCAGCTTAGTGACAGGGGCTGCCTATGGCTACACCTTC
CASSLVTGAAYGYTF
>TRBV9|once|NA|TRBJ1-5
TGTGCCAGCAGCGTAGGGCCATATAGCAATCAGCCCCAGCATTTT
CASSVGPYSNQPQHF
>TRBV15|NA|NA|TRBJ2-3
TGTGCCACCAGCAGAGAGGGCGGGACCCCTGGGACGCAGTATTTT
CATSREGGTPGTQYF
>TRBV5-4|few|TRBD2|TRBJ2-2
TGTGCCAGCAGCTTGACTAGCGCCAACACCGGGGAGCTGTTTTTT
CASSLTSANTGELFF
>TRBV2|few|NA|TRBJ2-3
TGTGCCAGCAGTGAGGCGGGCACAGATACGCAGTATTTT
CASSEAGTDTQYF
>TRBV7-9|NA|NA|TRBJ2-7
TGTGCCAGCAGCTACGACACTTCCTACGAGCAGTACTTC
CASSYDTSYEQYF
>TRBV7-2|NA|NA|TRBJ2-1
TGTGCCAGCAGCTTATCCCGGACACTATACAATGAGCAGTTCTTC
CASSLSRTLYNEQFF
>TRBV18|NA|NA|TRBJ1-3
TGTGCCAGCTCGCCGACAGTTACTGGAAACACCATATATTTT
CASSPTVTGNTIYF
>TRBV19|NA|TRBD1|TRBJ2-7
TGTGCCAGTAGTATAATAGTGCAATTCGGGACAGGGTCCTACGAGCAGTACTTC
CASSIIVQFGTGSYEQYF
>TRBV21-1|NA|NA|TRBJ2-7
TGTGCCAGCGTTCCGGGACTAGGCTACGAGCAGTACTTC
CASVPGLGYEQYF
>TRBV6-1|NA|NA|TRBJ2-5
TGTGCCAGCAGTGAATTTCACTACGGGGGCCAAGAGACCCAGTACTTC
CASSEFHYGGQETQYF
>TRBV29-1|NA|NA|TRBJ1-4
TGCAGCGTTGCTACAGGGAGTAATGAAAAACTGTTTTTT
CSVATGSNEKLFF
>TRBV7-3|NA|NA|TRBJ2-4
TGTGCCAGCAGCTTCAAGGGGGCCAAAAACATTCAGTACTTC
CASSFKGAKNIQYF
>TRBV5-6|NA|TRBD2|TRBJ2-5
TGTGCCAGCAGCAACGGGGGGCAAGAGACCCAGTACTTC
CASSNGGQETQYF
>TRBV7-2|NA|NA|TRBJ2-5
TGTGCCAGCAGCCCCCCACCGGTGGGGAGTCACCAAGAGACCCAGTACTTC
CASSPPPVGSHQETQYF
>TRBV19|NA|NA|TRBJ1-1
TGTGCCAGTAGTATAGGGGGGGAAAACACTGAAGCTTTCTTT
CASSIGGENTEAFF
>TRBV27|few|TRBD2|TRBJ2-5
TGTGCCAGCAGGCGAGCGGGGGGCCAATACGAGACCCAGTACTTC
CASRRAGGQYETQYF
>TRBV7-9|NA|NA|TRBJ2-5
TGTGCCAGCAGCTTAGTTGACAGTCACAAGACCCAGTACTTC
CASSLVDSHKTQYF
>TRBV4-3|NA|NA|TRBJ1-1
TGCGCCAGCAGCCGCCCGGGAGGTGAAGCTTTCTTT
CASSRPGGEAFF
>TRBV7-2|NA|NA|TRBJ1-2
TGTGCCAGCAGCTTAGCGCTTGGGCTCTATGGCTACACCTTC
CASSLALGLYGYTF
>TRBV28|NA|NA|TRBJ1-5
TGTGCCAGCAGCCCCGGGACAAGATATCAGCCCCAGCATTTT
CASSPGTRYQPQHF
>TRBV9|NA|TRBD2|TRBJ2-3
TGTGCCAGCAGCGTCGCTAGCGGGGACTCGACAGATACGCAGTATTTT
CASSVASGDSTDTQYF
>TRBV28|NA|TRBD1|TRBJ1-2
TGTGCCAGCAGTTTGGACAGGGTGTCTGGCTACACCTTC
CASSLDRVSGYTF
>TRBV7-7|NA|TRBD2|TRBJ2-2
TGTGCCAGCAGCCGAACAGCGGGAGCGGAGCTGTTTTTT
CASSRTAGAELFF
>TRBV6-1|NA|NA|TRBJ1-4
TGTGCCAGCAGTGATCGAGAGGCAACTAATGAAAAACTGTTTTTT
CASSDREATNEKLFF
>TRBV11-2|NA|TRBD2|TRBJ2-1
TGTGCCAGCAGTGTAGCGGGGGGGGCTAGAGATTTCAATGAGCAGTTCTTC
CASSVAGGARDFNEQFF
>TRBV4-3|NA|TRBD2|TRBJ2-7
TGCGCCAGCAGCCAAGAGATACTAGCGGGCGAGCAGTACTTC
CASSQEILAGEQYF
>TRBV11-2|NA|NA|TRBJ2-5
TGTGCCAGCAGCGATAAGGGGATATCCGAGACCCAGTACTTC
CASSDKGISETQYF
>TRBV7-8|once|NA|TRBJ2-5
TGTGCCAGCAGCGCCGGACTCATTTTCCAAGAGACCCAGTACTTC
CASSAGLIFQETQYF
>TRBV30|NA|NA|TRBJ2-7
TGTGCCTGGAGTACCGGGGGTTTGGAGCAGTACTTC
CAWSTGGLEQYF
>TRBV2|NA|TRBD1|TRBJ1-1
TGTGCCAGCAGTGATGGGACAGGGTACACTGAAGCTTTCTTT
CASSDGTGYTEAFF
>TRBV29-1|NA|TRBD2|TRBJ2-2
TGCAGCGCTGGGGAGGGGACGGCCGGGGAGCTGTTTTTT
CSAGEGTAGELFF
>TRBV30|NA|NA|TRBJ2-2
TGTGCCTGGAGTGTACGGACTAACACCGGGGAGCTGTTTTTT
CAWSVRTNTGELFF
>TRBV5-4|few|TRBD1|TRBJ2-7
TGTGCCAGCAGCTCAGGACAGGCCACCCACGAGCAGTACTTC
CASSSGQATHEQYF
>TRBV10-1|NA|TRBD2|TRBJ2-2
TGCGCCAGCAGTCCTTTAGCGGGGGGCCCCGCCACCGGGGAGCTGTTTTTT
CASSPLAGGPATGELFF
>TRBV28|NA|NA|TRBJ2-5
TGTGCCAGCAGTTCCGTACTAGAACAGACCCAGTACTTC
CASSSVLEQTQYF
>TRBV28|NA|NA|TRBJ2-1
TGTGCCAGCAGATCCATAGCAGCTTACAATGAGCAGTTCTTC
CASRSIAAYNEQFF
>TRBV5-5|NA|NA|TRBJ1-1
TGTGCCAGCAGCTTGCTCCTGAGGACAGCCCTTCGAGCTTTCTTT
CASSLLLRTALRAFF
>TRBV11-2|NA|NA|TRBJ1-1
TGTGCCAGCAGCTTACGGGTGGGGGGAACTGAAGCTTTCTTT
CASSLRVGGTEAFF
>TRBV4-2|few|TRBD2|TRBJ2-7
TGTGCCAGCAGCCGGGGACTAGCGGGGGACTACGAGCAGTACTTC
CASSRGLAGDYEQYF
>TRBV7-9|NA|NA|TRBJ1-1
TGTTCCAGCAGCTTGGGGGGCACTGAAGCTTTCTTT
CSSSLGGTEAFF
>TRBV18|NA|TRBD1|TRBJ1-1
TGTGCCAGCGCGCGAACTCAAATACAGGGGTTTGCCAGGAACACTGAAGCTTTCTTT
CASARTQIQGFARNTEAFF
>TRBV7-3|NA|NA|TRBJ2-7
TGTGCCAGCAGCTTAGGGCCAGCTTCCTACGAGCAGTACTTC
CASSLGPASYEQYF
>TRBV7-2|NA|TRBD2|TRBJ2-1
TGTGCCAGCAGCTTGGGACTAGCGGCACCACAGAATGAGCAGTTCTTC
CASSLGLAAPQNEQFF
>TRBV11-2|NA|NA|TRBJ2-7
TGTGCCAGCAGCTTGGACAAGTGGGGCAAGTACTTC
CASSLDKWGKYF
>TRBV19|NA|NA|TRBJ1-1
TGTGCCAGCTCTTCCGGAGGGCTTAGCACTGAAGCTTTCTTT
CASSSGGLSTEAFF
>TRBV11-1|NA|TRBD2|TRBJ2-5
TGTGCCAGCAGCTTGCGGGGGGAGACCCAGTACTTC
CASSLRGETQYF
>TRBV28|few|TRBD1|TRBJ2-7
TGTGCCAGCAGTTTGTTATCGGCAGGGGGCGAGCAGTACTTC
CASSLLSAGGEQYF
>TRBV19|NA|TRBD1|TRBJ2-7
TGTGCCAGTAGTGATAGGGGACAGGGGGCCTACGAGCAGTACTTC
CASSDRGQGAYEQYF
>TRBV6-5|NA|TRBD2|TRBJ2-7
TGTGCCAGCAGTTCCGGACTAGCGGGGAACTACGAGCAGTACTTC
CASSSGLAGNYEQYF
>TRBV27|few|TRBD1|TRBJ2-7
TGTGCCAGTGGGACAGGAGGTTACGAGCAGTACTTC
CASGTGGYEQYF
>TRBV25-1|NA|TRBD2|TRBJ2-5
TGTGCCAGCAGTGTTCTAGCGGGGGAGACCCAGTACTTC
CASSVLAGETQYF